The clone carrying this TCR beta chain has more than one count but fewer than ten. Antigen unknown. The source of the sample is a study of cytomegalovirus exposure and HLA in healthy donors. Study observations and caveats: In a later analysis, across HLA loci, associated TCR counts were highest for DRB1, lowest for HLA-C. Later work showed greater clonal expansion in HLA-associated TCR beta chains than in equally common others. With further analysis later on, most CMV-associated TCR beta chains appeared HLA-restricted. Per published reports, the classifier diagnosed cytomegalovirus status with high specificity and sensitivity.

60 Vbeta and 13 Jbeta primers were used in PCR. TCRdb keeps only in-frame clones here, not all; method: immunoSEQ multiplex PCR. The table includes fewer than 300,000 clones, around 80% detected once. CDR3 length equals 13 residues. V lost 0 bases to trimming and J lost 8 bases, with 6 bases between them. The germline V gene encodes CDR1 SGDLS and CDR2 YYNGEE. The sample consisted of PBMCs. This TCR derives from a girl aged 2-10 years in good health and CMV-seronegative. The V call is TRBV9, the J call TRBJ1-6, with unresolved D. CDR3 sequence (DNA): TGTGCCAGCAGCGTAGTTGAGTATTCACCCCTCCACTTT. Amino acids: CASSVVEYSPLHF.